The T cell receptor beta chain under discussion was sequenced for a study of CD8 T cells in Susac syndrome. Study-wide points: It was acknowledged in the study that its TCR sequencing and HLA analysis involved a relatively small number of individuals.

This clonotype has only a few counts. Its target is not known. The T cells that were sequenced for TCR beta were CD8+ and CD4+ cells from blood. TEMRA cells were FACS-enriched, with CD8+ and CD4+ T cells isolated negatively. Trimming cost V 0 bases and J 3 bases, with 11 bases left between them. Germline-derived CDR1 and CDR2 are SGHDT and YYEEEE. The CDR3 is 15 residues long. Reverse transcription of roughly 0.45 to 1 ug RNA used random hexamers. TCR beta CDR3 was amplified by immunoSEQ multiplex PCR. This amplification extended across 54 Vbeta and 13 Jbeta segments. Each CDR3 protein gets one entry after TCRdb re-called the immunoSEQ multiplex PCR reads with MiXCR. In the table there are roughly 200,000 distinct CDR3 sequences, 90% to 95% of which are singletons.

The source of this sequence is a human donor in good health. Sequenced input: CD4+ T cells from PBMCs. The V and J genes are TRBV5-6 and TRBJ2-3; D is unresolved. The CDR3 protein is CASSLVGGVTDTQYF. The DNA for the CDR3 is TGTGCCAGCAGCTTGGTAGGTGGTGTAACAGATACGCAGTATTTT.